The 9 T cell receptor beta chains presented below share a single source sample, sequenced in a study of CD8+ T cells in alopecia areata. RNA extraction and reverse transcription yielded cDNA as sequencing template. Profiled with immunoSEQ multiplex PCR; TCRdb holds only in-frame clones, not every one. This sample has around 160,000 clones; over 80% occur once, and the top ten carry around 16%. The starting material was CD8+ T cells sorted from blood, obtained at week 0. The receptors here all came from a human donor with alopecia areata.

The gene calls are TRBV12-5 and TRBJ2-4, with D uncertain. Germline CDR1 LGHNT, CDR2 FRNRAP. This CDR3 is 18 amino acids long. V shed 7 bases and J shed 0 bases, with 22 bases lying between them. The CDR3 coding sequence is TGTGCTAGTGCCGCGGAGATTAGGGCCGTTCTAGCCAAAAACATTCAGTACTTC. Its protein product is CASAAEIRAVLAKNIQYF.

The CDR3 coding sequence is TGTGCTAGTGGTTTGGTAACCGGGGAGCTGTTTTTT. Translation gives CASGLVTGELFF. The V call is TRBV12-5, the J call TRBJ2-2, with unresolved D. Trimming removed 0 bases at V and 5 bases at J, with 1 base between. CDR1 LGHNT and CDR2 FRNRAP come from the germline V gene. The CDR3 sequence is 12 residues long.

This chain uses TRBV4-1 with TRBJ2-7; D gene ambiguous. The CDR3 is 13 amino acids. CDR1 is MGHRA and CDR2 is YSYEKL in the germline V gene. Trimming shortened V by 4 bases and J by 0 bases, and 7 bases separated the two germline ends. The CDR3 is CASSPVSSYEQYF. The CDR3 DNA is TGCGCCAGCAGCCCAGTCAGCTCCTACGAGCAGTACTTC.

The chain joins TRBV7-9 to TRBJ2-1, with unresolved D. This CDR3 has 11 amino acids. Trimming pared 4 bases from V and 12 bases from J, leaving 10 bases between. Germline CDR1 reads SEHNR; CDR2 reads FQNEAQ (reference sequence). CDR3 in DNA: TGTGCCAGCAGCTCACCCCGAATGCAGTTCTTC. This gives the protein CASSSPRMQFF.

The table lists this clone with a count of one. The rearrangement uses TRBV15 and TRBJ2-7, with D possibly matching TRBD1 (5 bases). Germline-derived CDR1 and CDR2 are LNHNV and YYDKDF (reference sequence). V lost 6 bases, J lost 3 bases, and 9 bases lay in between. This CDR3 is 12 amino acids long. CDR3 sequence reads: CATSPDSYEQYF. Written as DNA, the CDR3 is TGTGCCACCAGTCCTGACAGCTACGAGCAGTACTTC.

This sequence joins TRBV10-3 and TRBJ2-5, with D possibly called TRBD1 or TRBD2 (5 bases each). V dropped 0 bases and J dropped 4 bases, with 18 bases sitting between them. There are 17 residues in the CDR3. Germline loops: CDR1 ENHRY, CDR2 SYGVKD. The CDR3 bases are TGTGCCATCAGTGAGTCACCGGGACGGTCGGAAGGAGAGACCCAGTACTTC. Translation gives CAISESPGRSEGETQYF.

The chain has TRBV18 and TRBJ2-5; perhaps TRBD1 as D (5 bases). Trimming removed 0 bases from V and 5 bases from J, with 19 bases in between. CDR3 size: 17 residues. Germline V lookup: CDR1 KGHSH, CDR2 LQKENI. The chain's CDR3 is CASSPPKGYGNRETQYF. CDR3 nucleotides: TGTGCCAGCTCACCACCGAAGGGTTATGGGAACAGGGAGACCCAGTACTTC.

The chain is built from TRBV27 and TRBJ2-7, with 8 bases fitting TRBD2. The trim removed 6 bases at V and 4 bases at J, leaving 11 bases unmatched. There are 15 residues in the CDR3. Germline V lookup: CDR1 MNHEY, CDR2 SMNVEV (reference sequence). The CDR3 DNA follows: TGTGCCAGCAGCCCCGGGAGGGAGGGACTATACGAGCAGTACTTC. This encodes CASSPGREGLYEQYF.

This clone was detected only once. The V gene is TRBV7-2, the J gene TRBJ2-5; 7 positions agree with TRBD2. V gave up 5 bases and J gave up 2 bases; unmatched junction bases: 2. This CDR3 comprises 13 residues. CDR1 and CDR2 from the germline V gene are SGHTA and FQGNSA. The CDR3 is CASSQGGQETQYF. The CDR3 DNA reads TGTGCCAGCAGCCAGGGAGGGCAAGAGACCCAGTACTTC.